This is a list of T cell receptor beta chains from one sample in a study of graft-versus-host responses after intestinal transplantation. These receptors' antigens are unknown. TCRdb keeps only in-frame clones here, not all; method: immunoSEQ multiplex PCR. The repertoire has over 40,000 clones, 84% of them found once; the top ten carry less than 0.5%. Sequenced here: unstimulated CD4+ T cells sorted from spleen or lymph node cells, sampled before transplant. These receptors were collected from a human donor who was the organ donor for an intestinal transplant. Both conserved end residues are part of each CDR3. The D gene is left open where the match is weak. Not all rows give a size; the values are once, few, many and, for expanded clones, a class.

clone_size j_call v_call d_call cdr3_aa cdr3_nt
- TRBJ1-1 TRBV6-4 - CASSADGGNTEAFF TGTGCCAGCAGCGCCGACGGGGGGAACACTGAAGCTTTCTTT
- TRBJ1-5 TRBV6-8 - CASSREPLYGQPQHF TGTGCCAGCAGCCGGGAGCCGCTATATGGTCAGCCCCAGCATTTT
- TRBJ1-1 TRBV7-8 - CASSLRGLTGGYNTEAFF TGTGCCAGCAGCTTGCGCGGATTGACAGGCGGATACAACACTGAAGCTTTCTTT
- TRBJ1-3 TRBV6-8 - CASSYSHSGNTIYF TGTGCCAGCAGTTACTCACACTCTGGAAACACCATATATTTT
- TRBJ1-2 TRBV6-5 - CASSYGIGYGYTF TGTGCCAGCAGTTACGGAATAGGCTATGGCTACACCTTC
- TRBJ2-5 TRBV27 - CASSLSSVQGTQYF TGTGCCAGCAGTTTATCGAGCGTACAAGGGACCCAGTACTTC
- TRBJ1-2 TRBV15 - CATSRDQGTLNYGYTF TGTGCCACCAGCAGAGATCAAGGAACCCTTAACTATGGCTACACCTTC
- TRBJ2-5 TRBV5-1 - CASSGLGETQYF TGCGCCAGCAGCGGCCTGGGAGAGACCCAGTACTTC
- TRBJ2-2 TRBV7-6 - CASSLAASGRGFANTGELFF TGTGCCAGCAGCTTAGCTGCTTCGGGAAGGGGGTTCGCGAACACCGGGGAGCTGTTTTTT
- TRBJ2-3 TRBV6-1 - CASSSREDTQYF TGTGCCAGCAGCTCCAGGGAGGATACGCAGTATTTT
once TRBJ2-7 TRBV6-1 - CAAKGRVTGYEQYF TGTGCCGCAAAAGGACGGGTGACAGGTTACGAGCAGTACTTC
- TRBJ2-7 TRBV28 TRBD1 CASSLPGQATYEQYF TGTGCCAGCAGCCTGCCCGGACAGGCCACCTACGAGCAGTACTTC
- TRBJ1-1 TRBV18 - CASSPPNGMNTEAFF TGTGCCAGCTCACCACCGAACGGGATGAACACTGAAGCTTTCTTT
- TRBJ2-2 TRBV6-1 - CASKEGNTGELFF TGTGCCAGCAAGGAGGGGAACACCGGGGAGCTGTTTTTT
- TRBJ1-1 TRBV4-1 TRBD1 CASSQRSLGLGQGLNTEAFF TGCGCCAGCAGCCAACGGAGTCTTGGCCTTGGACAGGGGTTAAACACTGAAGCTTTCTTT
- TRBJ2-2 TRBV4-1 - CASSQEGLAITGELFF TGCGCCAGCAGCCAAGAAGGGCTAGCGATAACCGGGGAGCTGTTTTTT
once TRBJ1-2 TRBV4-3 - CASSQEGGYGYTF TGCGCCAGCAGCCAAGAGGGAGGGTATGGCTACACCTTC
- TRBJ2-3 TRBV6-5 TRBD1 CASSYSVPGQGPQYF TGTGCCAGCAGTTACTCAGTCCCGGGACAGGGTCCGCAGTATTTT
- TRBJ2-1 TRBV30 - CAWNGGALKIHNEQFF TGTGCCTGGAACGGGGGTGCACTGAAAATTCACAATGAGCAGTTCTTC
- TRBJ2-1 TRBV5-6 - CASSLGRSYNEQFF TGTGCCAGCAGCTTGGGTAGATCTTACAATGAGCAGTTCTTC
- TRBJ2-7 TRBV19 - CASSGDFYEQYF TGTGCCAGTAGTGGGGACTTCTACGAGCAGTACTTC
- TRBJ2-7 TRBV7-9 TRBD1 CASSQGGTTTVSYEQYF TGTGCCAGCAGCCAAGGGGGCACTACCACCGTTTCCTACGAGCAGTACTTC
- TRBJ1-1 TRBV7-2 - CASSLSGREKAFF TGTGCCAGCAGCTTATCGGGGAGGGAGAAGGCTTTCTTT
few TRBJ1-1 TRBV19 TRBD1 CASSEGGKGQGNTEAFF TGTGCCAGTAGTGAAGGAGGGAAGGGACAGGGAAACACTGAAGCTTTCTTT
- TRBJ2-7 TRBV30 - CAWNRGGYEQYF TGTGCCTGGAATAGAGGGGGCTACGAGCAGTACTTC
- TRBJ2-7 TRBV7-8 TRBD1 CASSPRDRAFEQYF TGTGCCAGCAGCCCCAGGGACAGGGCTTTTGAGCAGTACTTC
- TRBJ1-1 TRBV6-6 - CASSSDGNTEAFF TGTGCCAGCAGTTCTGACGGGAACACTGAAGCTTTCTTT
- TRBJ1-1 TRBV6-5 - CASSYGPNTEAFF TGTGCCAGCAGTTACGGACCGAACACTGAAGCTTTCTTT
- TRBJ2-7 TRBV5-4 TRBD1 CASSLAGQGSYEQYF TGTGCCAGCAGCTTGGCAGGACAGGGGTCCTACGAGCAGTACTTC
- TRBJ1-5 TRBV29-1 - CSVSAPGMPQHF TGCAGCGTGTCGGCCCCTGGCATGCCCCAGCATTTT
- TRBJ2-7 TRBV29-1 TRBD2 CSVSGGRASYEQYF TGCAGCGTCTCCGGCGGGAGAGCCTCCTACGAGCAGTACTTC
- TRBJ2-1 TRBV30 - CAWSLRAYNEQFF TGTGCCTGGAGTCTCAGGGCCTACAATGAGCAGTTCTTC
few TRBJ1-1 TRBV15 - CATSRGGSGEAFF TGTGCCACCAGCAGAGGGGGCTCGGGTGAAGCTTTCTTT
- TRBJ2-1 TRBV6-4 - CASSDRGWGDEQFF TGTGCCAGCAGTGATCGGGGGTGGGGAGATGAGCAGTTCTTC